This entry concerns a single T cell receptor (beta chain). Its antigen is as yet unknown. This specimen belongs to a study of Tregs in tolerant kidney transplant recipients. General observations from the study: The small number of patients limits these findings pending further validation. Activated donor B cell expansion appeared to reveal the most relevant donor-specific TCRbeta repertoire. Biological reproducibility was not directly addressed, but technical replication error appeared minimal.

The CDR3 covers 14 residues. CDR1 is SGHNT, CDR2 YENEEA, per germline. Trimming took off 4 bases at V and 1 base at J, with 10 bases between the two ends. Only in-frame clones appear in the TCRdb table, and some are missing; sequencing was by immunoSEQ multiplex PCR. The sample has some 68,000 clones, 84% seen once; the top ten hold roughly 4%. This clonotype was sampled from a human donor in good health. The chain uses TRBV11-3 and TRBJ2-5, with a possible D match to TRBD1 (6 bases). The sequencing input was CD4+ T cells from blood. The CDR3 is CASSSGQPQETQYF. The CDR3 DNA reads as TGTGCCAGCAGCTCAGGACAGCCCCAAGAGACCCAGTACTTC.